This T cell receptor (beta chain) was profiled in a study of OX40 agonist ivuxolimab in advanced cancers. Study-wide results and caveats: At doses 0.1 to 3.0 mg/kg, CD4+ and CD8+ clones expanded. Relative to CD4+, CD8+ T cells held more expanded clones on average.

Method: immunoSEQ multiplex PCR; TCRdb's copy keeps in-frame clones and lacks some. Among around 87,000 clones listed, approximately 94% were seen once. About this clone itself: What it binds is not known. The sample contains more than one DNA sequence encoding this CDR3.

This TCR was recovered from an adult with an advanced solid tumor such as melanoma, head and neck, liver or kidney cancer. The specimen was CD4+ or CD8+ T cells sorted from blood, collected in a trial of the OX40 agonist ivuxolimab.

The CDR3 sequence is CASSLRGNKNTEAFF. The DNA for the CDR3 is TGTGCCAGCAGTCTACGGGGGAATAAGAACACTGAAGCTTTCTTT. The J gene is TRBJ1-1, the V gene TRBV6-5; D might be TRBD1 (5 bases). The CDR3 length is 15 residues. CDR1 and CDR2 (germline): MNHEY, SVGAGI. Trimming left V 5 bases short and J 1 base short, with 14 bases between.